This T cell receptor (beta chain) was documented in a study of control samples from healthy donors and cancer patients (dated by TCRdb to 2018 to 2021). Via the germline V gene, CDR1 is KGHSH and CDR2 LQKENI. Counted from cysteine to phenylalanine, this CDR3 has 15 amino acids. Solely the CDR3 DNA is kept, with 45 bases framed from the first base. V ends up 4 bases short and J 1 base short, with an unmatched junction base count of 3. The library was made by the immunoSEQ multiplex PCR assay. TCRdb mirrors the immuneACCESS table, restricted to in-frame sequences. Some clones are absent from its copies; in checked studies, under half trace to an unresolved V gene, and the reason for the others is unknown. The sample table records 57,000 or so clones; 90% of these occur just once. 5.5% to 7% of the sample goes to the ten largest clones. As concerns this clone: What this receptor recognizes is not known. No base quality values were provided; no much bigger clone lies one nucleotide off.

The chain uses TRBV18 and TRBJ2-3, with 9 junctional bases fitting TRBD2. The clonotype was recovered from a man in his fifties or sixties with colorectal cancer. Sequenced input: PBMCs. The DNA reads TGTGCCAGCTCACTAGCGGGGGCCCGCACAGATACGCAGTATTTT. Translated, it gives CASSLAGARTDTQYF.